Presented here are 8 T cell receptor beta chains from one specimen sequenced in a study of T-cell reconstitution after alpha-beta-depleted transplantation in children. TCRbeta library preparation incorporated unique molecular identifiers. TCRdb itself ran the PCR reads through MiXCR, one entry per CDR3 protein. The sample gives roughly 400,000 distinct CDR3 sequences, about 20% of which show up once; 3.5% to 4% is in the top ten. The sequenced sample was PBMCs from the stem cell graft donor, obtained from the stem cell graft. These TCRs come from a human donor who donated a stem cell graft to a child with acute myeloid leukemia.

This clonotype was detected a few times. The chain uses TRBV20-1 and TRBJ1-1; possible D gene TRBD1, 6 bases. CDR3 length: 15 amino acids. Germline-derived CDR1 and CDR2 are DFQATT and SNEGSKA (reference sequence). The V gene lost 3 bases and the J gene lost 4 bases, with 18 bases spanning the gap. The CDR3 loop reads CSASGPQGQVTEAFF. The CDR3 nucleotides are TGCAGTGCTAGTGGGCCCCAGGGGCAGGTCACTGAAGCTTTCTTT.

This clonotype was seen ten or more times. The V gene is TRBV20-1, the J gene TRBJ1-5; possibly TRBD1 for D (6 bases). CDR1 is DFQATT, CDR2 SNEGSKA, per germline (reference sequence). The CDR3 is 12 residues long. Trimming shortened V by 2 bases and J by 10 bases, and 12 bases separated the two germline ends. In nucleotides, the CDR3 is TGCAGTGCTAGACAGGGGCCCCATCCCCAGCATTTT. Amino acid sequence: CSARQGPHPQHF.

Ten or more counts support this clonotype. The gene calls are TRBV6-1 and TRBJ2-7; D possibly corresponds to TRBD2 (5 bases). The CDR3 is 14 residues long. CDR1 MNHNS and CDR2 SASEGT come from the germline V gene. The V end was cut by 5 bases, the J end by 5 bases, with 16 bases between. CDR3 sequence reads: CASSQGEEDHEQYF. In DNA, the CDR3 is TGTGCCAGCAGTCAAGGTGAGGAGGACCACGAGCAGTACTTC.

The chain couples TRBV5-1 to TRBJ1-2; D might be TRBD1 (5 bases). Trimming cost V 0 bases and J 8 bases, with 11 bases left between them. Germline lookup yields CDR1 SGHRS and CDR2 YFSETQ. The CDR3 sequence is 13 residues long. The CDR3 nucleotides read TGCGCCAGCAGCTTGGTTCAGGGCGCAGGCTACACCTTC. Protein sequence: CASSLVQGAGYTF.

This clonotype was seen a handful of times. The CDR3 protein is CASSRGQGAEAFF. The CDR3 DNA is TGTGCCAGCAGCCGTGGACAGGGGGCTGAAGCTTTCTTT. The J gene is TRBJ1-1, the V gene TRBV27; 10 nucleotides align to TRBD1. From germline, CDR1 is MNHEY and CDR2 SMNVEV (reference sequence). The CDR3 sequence is 13 residues long. The V and J ends lost 6 bases and 6 bases, in that order; junction bases with no gene match: 4.

This clonotype was recorded at least ten times. The V gene is TRBV7-6, the J gene TRBJ1-5; D uncertain. This CDR3 comprises 14 residues. Germline CDR1 reads SGHVS; CDR2 reads FNYEAQ. V lost 5 bases, J lost 2 bases, and 10 bases lay in between. The CDR3 is CASSQAARNQPQHF. CDR3 DNA: TGTGCCAGCAGCCAGGCAGCGCGCAATCAGCCCCAGCATTTT.

The chain combines TRBV24-1 with TRBJ1-5, with D unresolved. Germline CDR1 reads KGHDR; CDR2 reads SFDVKD. The CDR3 spans 13 residues. V was pared by 5 bases and J by 1 base, with 5 bases between. This CDR3 reads CATSVGSNQPQHF. The CDR3 DNA sequence: TGTGCCACCAGTGTGGGCAGCAATCAGCCCCAGCATTTT.

This clonotype was seen a few times. The genes are TRBV5-1 and TRBJ1-1; D not certain. Germline V gene sequence: CDR1 SGHRS, CDR2 YFSETQ. The CDR3 totals 15 residues. The germline V and J ends were trimmed by 0 bases and 6 bases, with 15 bases remaining between them. The CDR3 DNA follows: TGCGCCAGCAGCTTGGTCTGGGAGACTAACTCTGAAGCTTTCTTT. As protein: CASSLVWETNSEAFF.